The next 17 T cell receptor beta chains were all read from a single sample in a study of OX40 agonist ivuxolimab in advanced cancers. Assay used: immunoSEQ multiplex PCR; TCRdb lists only in-frame clones, some missing. The profile shows about 78,000 clones, around 94% of them singletons. The sample here was CD4+ or CD8+ T cells sorted from blood, taken in a trial of the OX40 agonist ivuxolimab. Receptors originate from an adult with an advanced solid tumor such as melanoma, head and neck, liver or kidney cancer.

This rearrangement joins TRBV19 to TRBJ2-7, with 7 bases lining up with TRBD2. The V gene end was trimmed by 10 bases and the J gene end by 2 bases; junction bases not matched to a gene: 8. This CDR3 has 13 amino acids. Germline V CDR1 and CDR2: LNHDA, SQIVND (reference sequence). The CDR3 DNA follows: TGTGCCACCTCCTTAGCGGGCACCTACGAGCAGTACTTC. The encoded protein is CATSLAGTYEQYF.

This chain links TRBV25-1 with TRBJ2-7; TRBD1 aligns across 12 bases. The CDR3 contains 18 residues. V was pared by 3 bases and J by 2 bases, with 11 bases of the junction left unmatched. Germline V gene sequence: CDR1 MGHDK, CDR2 SYGVNS. Written as DNA, the CDR3 is TGTGCCAGCAGTGAGTCGCCCGGGACAGGGGGCAGTACCTACGAGCAGTACTTC. Its protein is CASSESPGTGGSTYEQYF.

The gene calls are TRBV7-2 and TRBJ1-2; TRBD1 aligns across 9 bases. The CDR3 covers 14 residues. Germline V gene data show CDR1 as SGHTA and CDR2 as FQGNSA. With V trimmed by 1 base and J by 11 bases, 8 bases remained unmatched. DNA of the CDR3: TGTGCCAGCAGCTTAGAATTTGGGACAGGGCCGTACACCTTC. Its protein product is CASSLEFGTGPYTF.

The chain combines TRBV6-5 with TRBJ2-7, with 10 positions matching TRBD2. The V gene's germline CDR1 is MNHEY and CDR2 SVGAGI. The CDR3 length is 16 residues. V lost 3 bases and J lost 1; bases outside the gene matches: 6. The CDR3 sequence is CASSYSASGSSYEQYF. In DNA, the CDR3 is TGTGCCAGCAGTTATTCCGCTAGCGGGAGTTCCTACGAGCAGTACTTC.

The genes are TRBV5-1 and TRBJ2-1, with D hard to call. CDR3 size: 12 residues. Germline V gene lookup returns CDR1 SGHRS and CDR2 YFSETQ. Trimming pared 3 bases from V and 9 bases from J, leaving 10 bases between. The CDR3 is CASSSPSGEQFF. The DNA for the CDR3 is TGCGCCAGCAGCTCACCGTCCGGTGAGCAGTTCTTC.

V is TRBV4-2 and J is TRBJ1-3; the D is unclear. The CDR3 is made up of 16 amino acids. Trimming removed 4 bases at V and 1 base at J, with 14 bases between. Germline V CDR1 and CDR2: LGHNA, YNFKEQ. The CDR3 sequence is CASSPSVVVSGNTIYF. The CDR3 nucleotides read TGTGCCAGCAGCCCCTCTGTTGTGGTGTCTGGAAACACCATATATTTT.

This clone occurred once. The chain links TRBV10-3 to TRBJ2-1; D ambiguous. Germline CDR1 and CDR2: ENHRY and SYGVKD. V gave up 5 bases and J gave up 9 bases, with 17 bases separating them. The CDR3 has 14 amino acids. In nucleotides, the CDR3 is TGTGCCATCAGTCCTTGGACCGAAGCGCGTGAGCAGTTCTTC. Encoded protein: CAISPWTEAREQFF.

V and J are TRBV7-9 and TRBJ2-4, with TRBD1 matching over 7 bases. The germline V gene has CDR1 SEHNR and CDR2 FQNEAQ (reference sequence). The CDR3 consists of 14 residues. The junction had 9 bases not matched to a gene; V was cut back by 5 bases and J by 8 bases. The CDR3 reads CASSPGDRRYIQYF. CDR3 nucleotide sequence: TGTGCCAGCAGCCCCGGGGACAGACGGTACATTCAGTACTTC. Complete variable domain (other parts from reference TRBV7-9 and TRBJ2-4): DTGVSQNPRHKITKRGQNVTFRCDPISEHNRLYWYRQTLGQGPEFLTYFQNEAQLEKSRLLSDRFSAERPKGSFSTLEIQRTEQGDSAMYLCASSPGDRRYIQYFGAGTRLSVL.

The V and J genes are TRBV2 and TRBJ2-7; unclear D gene. V lost 8 bases and J lost 1, with 18 bases in between. The CDR3 is 15 amino acids. Germline CDR1 and CDR2: SNHLY and FYNNEI. CDR3 sequence reads: CASPPGASLSYEQYF. The CDR3 DNA reads TGTGCCAGCCCCCCCGGAGCGTCACTATCCTACGAGCAGTACTTC.

The genes are TRBV28 and TRBJ2-1; TRBD2 agrees at 8 bases. This CDR3 has 14 residues. From germline, CDR1 is MDHEN and CDR2 SYDVKM. The junction had 7 bases not matched to a gene; V was cut back by 7 bases and J by 5 bases. The CDR3 region is CASTPPGGHNEQFF. The CDR3 nucleotides read TGTGCCAGCACCCCCCCGGGGGGGCACAATGAGCAGTTCTTC.

The chain employs TRBV6-5 and TRBJ1-5; possibly TRBD1 for D (5 bases). The CDR3 has 14 amino acids. In germline, CDR1 is MNHEY, CDR2 SVGAGI. V was clipped by 2 bases and J by 4 bases, with 9 bases between them. DNA of the CDR3: TGTGCCAGCAGTTACGCGGCAGGGAATCAGCCCCAGCATTTT. Translating gives CASSYAAGNQPQHF.

The rearrangement joins TRBV5-4 to TRBJ1-2; D call uncertain. Germline assignment: CDR1 SGHNT and CDR2 YYREEE (reference sequence). Trimming cost V 4 bases and J 5 bases, with 15 bases left between them. This CDR3 is built from 14 residues. The CDR3 spells CASSPVLGGYGYTF. The CDR3 coding sequence is TGTGCCAGCAGCCCAGTCCTAGGAGGGTATGGCTACACCTTC. The complete variable domain, with remaining parts taken from reference TRBV5-4 and TRBJ1-2, reads ETGVTQSPTHLIKTRGQQVTLRCSSQSGHNTVSWYQQALGQGPQFIFQYYREEENGRGNFPPRFSGLQFPNYSSELNVNALELDDSALYLCASSPVLGGYGYTFGSGTRLTVV.

This sequence joins TRBV5-1 and TRBJ2-7; tentative D call: TRBD1 (7 bases). This CDR3 comprises 17 residues. CDR1 SGHRS and CDR2 YFSETQ come from the germline V gene. V was trimmed by 4 bases and J by 5 bases, leaving 25 bases between them. Here the CDR3 reads CASSPWAGGSDSDEQYF. For the CDR3, the DNA is TGCGCCAGCAGCCCCTGGGCAGGGGGGTCGGATTCGGACGAGCAGTACTTC.

This clone was recorded once. V usage is TRBV6-5 and J usage is TRBJ2-1; 7 bases match TRBD1. The CDR3 length is 14 residues. CDR1 is MNHEY, CDR2 SVGAGI, per germline. The junction had 9 bases not matched to a gene; V was cut back by 7 bases and J by 6 bases. DNA of the CDR3: TGTGCCAGCAACCGGGACAGTTCTCTCAATGAGCAGTTCTTC. It specifies CASNRDSSLNEQFF.

The chain combines TRBV28 with TRBJ1-2; D is unclear. The germline V gene encodes CDR1 MDHEN and CDR2 SYDVKM. The germline V and J ends were trimmed by 9 bases and 4 bases, with 9 bases remaining between them. The CDR3 has 11 amino acids. The CDR3 protein is CASFDIYGYTF. The DNA of the CDR3 is TGTGCCAGTTTCGACATCTATGGCTACACCTTC.

The genes are TRBV6-1 and TRBJ2-5, with 7 bases that match TRBD2. The CDR3 consists of 14 residues. Germline lookup yields CDR1 MNHNS and CDR2 SASEGT. V shed 0 bases, J shed 5 bases, and the junction held 3 bases outside the gene matches. The CDR3 loop is CASSEAWGGETQYF. As DNA, the CDR3 is TGTGCCAGCAGTGAAGCTTGGGGGGGGGAGACCCAGTACTTC.

The chain combines TRBV6-4 with TRBJ1-6; no clear D gene. Trimming pared 3 bases from V and 9 bases from J, leaving 9 bases between. There are 13 residues in the CDR3. Germline CDR1 reads MRHNA; CDR2 reads SNTAGT. For the CDR3, the DNA is TGTGCCAGCAGTGATACGACTGGTTCACCCCTCCACTTT. Translated, it gives CASSDTTGSPLHF.